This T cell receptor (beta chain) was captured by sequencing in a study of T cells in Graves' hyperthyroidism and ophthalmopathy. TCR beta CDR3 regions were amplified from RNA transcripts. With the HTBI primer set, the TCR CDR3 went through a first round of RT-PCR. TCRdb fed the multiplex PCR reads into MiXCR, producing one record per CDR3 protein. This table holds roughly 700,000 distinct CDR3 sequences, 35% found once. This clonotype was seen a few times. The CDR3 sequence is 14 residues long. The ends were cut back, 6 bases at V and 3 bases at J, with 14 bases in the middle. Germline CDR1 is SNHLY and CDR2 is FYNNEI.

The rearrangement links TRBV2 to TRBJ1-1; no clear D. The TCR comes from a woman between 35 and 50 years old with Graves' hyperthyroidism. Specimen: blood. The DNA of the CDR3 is TGTGCCAGCAGGAGAGGGCCCCTGGACACTGAAGCTTTCTTT. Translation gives CASRRGPLDTEAFF.